The present T cell receptor (beta chain) was sequenced within a study of identical twins (dated by TCRdb to about 2016). Regarding the research as a whole: The study deep-sequenced TCR alpha and beta repertoires from monozygotic twins, unrelated adults of various ages and cord blood to test whether fetal clonotypes persist. Replicate twin experiments were performed at different times using different library preparation protocols to rule out contamination.

V is cut back by 0 bases and J by 3 bases, with 8 bases in the junction unmatched. From the cysteine through the phenylalanine, the CDR3 covers 18 amino acids. CDR3 DNA only is kept here, 54 bases in frame from base 1. The germline V gene (reference sequence) yields LGHDT for CDR1 and YNNKEL for CDR2. Turning to this clonotype: Its recognized antigen is unknown. Per-nucleotide qualities are absent, and no much larger clonotype sits a single base away.

What the authors observed across the whole study: Zero-insertion analyses could be partly confounded by invariant T cells such as MAIT and iNKT, though diverse VJ usage argued against such confounding for most clonotypes. The excess sharing between twins in beta out-of-frame sequences was weaker because fewer shared sequences reduced the signal-to-noise ratio. Fewer insertions were carried by abundant cord blood beta clonotypes; a weaker similar trend was observed in young adult naive repertoires, while no such trend was observed in memory repertoires. In monozygotic twins, recombination models systematically underestimated out-of-frame TCR alpha sharing, but the models matched the sharing seen between unrelated individuals. Because the same donors could not be followed over many years, conclusions were based on cross-sectional statistical analysis. Compared with coincidental sharing between unrelated individuals, out-of-frame TCR alpha sequences shared between twins had an excess of sequences with low generation probability.

Libraries were built with 5' RACE. Sequencing instrument: Illumina HiSeq 2000. A universal primer binding site was added through template switching, and the final cDNA carried a unique molecular identifier so that TCR cDNA molecules could be counted accurately. Specific primers in the conserved constant-segment region were used to synthesize first-strand cDNA for the TCR alpha and beta chains. To control for contamination, each cDNA library was double barcoded with a SMART-Mk sample barcode plus Illumina barcodes. TruSeq adapter sequences and Illumina sample barcodes were added in two successive PCR steps. The Illumina HiSeq platform was used with custom primers to sequence TCR alpha and beta cDNA libraries. The study's own analysis went as follows. Raw reads were processed with MiGEC to extract unique molecular identifiers, and MiXCR was used to determine CDR3 positions. For each individual, recombination models were inferred using an EM algorithm with the repgenHMM and IGoR tools. Shared clonotype analysis was performed with the tcR package in R, normalizing sharing by the product of cloneset sizes. To study raw recombination without the effects of thymic and clonal selection, out-of-frame nonproductive sequences were analyzed. TCRdb reprocessing: public reads trimmed at Q25 with fastp, clones called with MiXCR, in-frame beta chains kept. Under each unique CDR3 protein, matching rows form one entry showing the most common genes and DNA. V and J calls and clone size were set by TCRdb, not the authors. This sample gives approximately 890,000 distinct CDR3 sequences in total; about 12% of them show up just once. The ten largest make up around 1.5% of the sample.

Every donor was a healthy Caucasian. Three pairs of female monozygotic twins, all aged about 18 to 30 years, made up the twin cohort. Peripheral blood mononuclear cells were the source from which RNA for the TCR libraries was isolated. This sample also belongs to another study, concerning yellow fever vaccine responses in identical twins. Per the second study: The T cell response to vaccination in identical twins was reported by the authors to appear partly convergent and partly personalized. In the study, vaccine-responding T cell clones were precisely tracked in identical twins.

This clonotype was sampled from a young woman in good health. The sequencing input was PBMCs. The chain was built from TRBV3-1 and TRBJ2-1, with 10 bases aligning to TRBD1. The encoded CDR3 is CASSQDLVDRGLYNEQFF. Here is the DNA: TGTGCCAGCAGCCAAGATCTCGTTGACAGGGGGCTCTACAATGAGCAGTTCTTC.